What follows are 20 T cell receptor beta chains derived from one specimen sequenced in a study of blood T cell repertoires in COVID-19. Libraries were prepared by immunoSEQ multiplex PCR; TCRdb keeps only in-frame clonotypes and omits some of them. The data hold about 150,000 clones, with 75% to 85% observed a single time. The material sequenced was peripheral blood. The receptors stem from a woman aged 55-70 years with COVID-19, enrolled during active disease.

This clone was seen a single time. The genes are TRBV7-9 and TRBJ2-2; 8 nucleotides align to TRBD1. The CDR3 spans 15 residues. Per the germline V gene, CDR1 is SEHNR and CDR2 is FQNEAQ (reference sequence). Unmatched junction bases numbered 9, after V lost 5 bases and J lost 7 bases. CDR3 bases: TGTGCCAGCAGCCCCCGACAGGGGTCGGTCGGGGAGCTGTTTTTT. Translating it yields CASSPRQGSVGELFF.

The chain joins TRBV6-5 to TRBJ1-5; D ambiguous. The CDR3 loop spans 13 amino acids. Trimming took 7 bases from V and 6 from J, leaving 13 bases between them. From germline, CDR1 is MNHEY and CDR2 SVGAGI. The CDR3 DNA reads TGTGCCAGCACCCCTTCCTCGGGTCAGCCCCAGCATTTT. It yields the protein CASTPSSGQPQHF.

The chain uses TRBV5-5 and TRBJ2-5; 7 bases are a match to TRBD1. CDR3 length: 15 residues. Germline V CDR1 and CDR2: SGHKS, YYEKEE (reference sequence). The V gene end was trimmed by 4 bases and the J gene end by 1 base; junction bases not matched to a gene: 7. The CDR3 loop reads CASSSQTGSQETQYF. For the CDR3, the DNA is TGTGCCAGCAGCAGCCAGACAGGGAGCCAAGAGACCCAGTACTTC.

Concerning this clone itself: An end of the junction does not agree with germline; a read error may underlie this. J is TRBJ1-2 and V is TRBV24-1, with TRBD1 as a possible D gene (5 bases). Germline loops: CDR1 KGHDR, CDR2 SFDVKD. The CDR3 spans 13 residues. The CDR3 sequence is CASSEGVAYGYTF. The DNA for the CDR3 is TGTGCCAGCAGTGAAGGGGTGGCTTATGGCTACACCTTC.

This clone was seen more than once but under ten times. The chain joins TRBV5-1 to TRBJ1-4, with D uncertain. Germline CDR1 SGHRS, CDR2 YFSETQ. V dropped 3 bases and J dropped 2 bases, with 11 bases sitting between them. The CDR3 has 15 residues. The CDR3 DNA follows: TGCGCCAGCAGCTCGTCGGGAGGGACTAATGAAAAACTGTTTTTT. Translating gives CASSSSGGTNEKLFF.

As for this clone: This specimen includes other DNA sequences encoding the same CDR3. This chain joins TRBV18 and TRBJ1-1; 8 bases line up with TRBD1. V lost 3 bases, J lost 1 base, and 4 bases stayed unmatched. Germline V gene data show CDR1 as KGHSH and CDR2 as LQKENI. The CDR3 has 15 residues. The CDR3 DNA sequence: TGTGCCAGCTCACCCCTCGACAGGGGGAACACTGAAGCTTTCTTT. Translation gives CASSPLDRGNTEAFF.

CDR3 sequence: CATDGGAGGSGGEQFF. In DNA form, the CDR3 reads TGTGCCACCGATGGAGGGGCGGGAGGGTCCGGCGGTGAGCAGTTCTTC. This chain links TRBV15 with TRBJ2-1; 9 nucleotides match TRBD2. This CDR3 has 16 amino acids. Looked up from germline, CDR1 is LNHNV and CDR2 is YYDKDF (reference sequence). The junction had 17 bases not matched to a gene; V was cut back by 8 bases and J by 9 bases.

This sequence joins TRBV10-2 and TRBJ2-1; TRBD1 aligns across 9 bases. The CDR3 runs 15 residues. J gave up 6 bases and V 7 bases, and 10 bases lay outside the gene matches. Germline CDR1 and CDR2: WSHSY and SAAADI. The CDR3 region has the DNA TGCGCCAGCAACGATCGGGACAGGGTCGGCAATGAGCAGTTCTTC. As protein: CASNDRDRVGNEQFF.

This chain uses TRBV18 with TRBJ1-1; the D gene is possibly TRBD1 (6 bases). From germline, CDR1 is KGHSH and CDR2 LQKENI. This CDR3 is built from 18 residues. Trimming removed 3 bases from V and 0 bases from J, with 20 bases in between. The CDR3: CASSPTPPQGPLNTEAFF. CDR3 DNA sequence: TGTGCCAGCTCACCCACGCCCCCCCAGGGGCCCCTGAACACTGAAGCTTTCTTT.

The rearrangement uses TRBV19 and TRBJ1-2; D remains unclear. The length of the CDR3 is 14 residues. V shed 0 bases and J shed 4 bases, with 9 bases lying between them. Germline V gene lookup returns CDR1 LNHDA and CDR2 SQIVND (reference sequence). In DNA, the CDR3 is TGTGCCAGTAGTATAGAGGGCAGCTCCTATGGCTACACCTTC. Protein product: CASSIEGSSYGYTF.

The rearrangement joins TRBV5-1 to TRBJ2-5; 9 bases align to TRBD1. V was pared by 3 bases and J by 5 bases, with 11 bases of the junction left unmatched. The CDR3 length is 16 residues. Germline assignment: CDR1 SGHRS and CDR2 YFSETQ. The CDR3 spells CASSSGTGNWGETQYF. CDR3 nucleotides: TGCGCCAGCAGCTCCGGGACAGGGAATTGGGGCGAGACCCAGTACTTC.

A few counts support this clone. The V call is TRBV25-1, the J call TRBJ1-5; D not resolved. In germline, CDR1 is MGHDK, CDR2 SYGVNS. CDR3 length: 14 residues. V lost 3 bases and J 0 bases, leaving 6 bases between the germline ends. The CDR3 is CASSELDSNQPQHF. The CDR3 coding sequence is TGTGCCAGCAGTGAGCTAGATAGCAATCAGCCCCAGCATTTT.

The rearrangement links TRBV7-3 to TRBJ1-5; D possibly corresponds to TRBD1 (6 bases). The CDR3 runs to 12 residues. Germline CDR1 reads SGHTA; CDR2 reads FQGTGA. Trimming left V 11 bases short and J 3 bases short, with 11 bases between. The CDR3 region is CARRTANQPQHF. As DNA, the CDR3 is TGTGCCCGGAGGACAGCCAATCAGCCCCAGCATTTT. Together with reference TRBV7-3 and TRBJ1-5, the CDR3 gives the full variable domain: GAGVSQTPSNKVTEKGKYVELRCDPISGHTALYWYRQSLGQGPEFLIYFQGTGAADDSGLPNDRFFAVRPEGSVSTLKIQRTERGDSAVYLCARRTANQPQHFGDGTRLSIL.

This chain uses TRBV6-6 with TRBJ2-7, with TRBD2 matching over 9 bases. The J segment lost 2 bases and the V segment lost 0 bases, leaving 5 bases of the junction unmatched. Germline V gene data show CDR1 as MNHNY and CDR2 as SVGAGI (reference sequence). CDR3 size: 16 residues. In DNA, the CDR3 is TGTGCCAGCAGTTACTCCGTCAGCGGGGGGCCCTACGAGCAGTACGTC. As protein: CASSYSVSGGPYEQYV.

The chain uses TRBV6-1 and TRBJ2-3, with D maybe TRBD2 (5 bases). Trimming removed 0 bases from V and 2 bases from J, with 12 bases in between. CDR1 MNHNS and CDR2 SASEGT come from the germline V gene. The CDR3 has 16 amino acids. The CDR3, as DNA: TGTGCCAGCAGTGAAGCGCCCGGGGTGCCCACAGATACGCAGTATTTT. This gives the protein CASSEAPGVPTDTQYF.

The genes are TRBV7-3 and TRBJ2-2, with D unresolved. Germline V gene lookup returns CDR1 SGHTA and CDR2 FQGTGA. This CDR3 region has 15 residues. Between the trimmed V and J ends, which lost 2 bases and 4 bases, there was a span of 11 bases. In nucleotides, the CDR3 is TGTGCCAGCAGCTTAGCCCCCTACTCCACCGGGGAGCTGTTTTTT. It is translated as CASSLAPYSTGELFF.

The chain carries TRBV5-1 and TRBJ2-7, with a possible D match to TRBD2 (7 bases). Germline V gene lookup returns CDR1 SGHRS and CDR2 YFSETQ. Trimming pared 2 bases from V and 0 bases from J, leaving 12 bases between. This CDR3 is built from 15 residues. The CDR3, as DNA: TGCGCCAGCAGCTTTGGGGGGGGCTCCTCCTACGAGCAGTACTTC. As protein: CASSFGGGSSYEQYF.

The chain recombines TRBV18 with TRBJ1-1; D is undetermined. V shed 5 bases and J shed 2 bases, with 9 bases lying between them. There are 13 residues in the CDR3. Per germline, CDR1 KGHSH and CDR2 LQKENI. The CDR3 spells CASSSNSNTEAFF. CDR3 sequence (DNA): TGTGCCAGCTCATCGAACAGTAACACTGAAGCTTTCTTT.

The chain links TRBV5-6 to TRBJ1-1; TRBD1 matches 8 bases. The CDR3 loop spans 15 amino acids. Germline V gene lookup returns CDR1 SGHDT and CDR2 YYEEEE. The junction had 7 bases not matched to a gene; V was cut back by 4 bases and J by 2 bases. CDR3 protein: CASSLPDRGNTEAFF. The DNA of the CDR3 is TGTGCCAGCAGCCTCCCTGACAGGGGAAACACTGAAGCTTTCTTT.

The chain combines TRBV7-3 with TRBJ1-2; TRBD1 aligns across 7 bases. Trimming took 5 bases from V and 0 from J; bases not matched to a gene: 6. The CDR3 loop spans 15 amino acids. Looked up from germline, CDR1 is SGHTA and CDR2 is FQGTGA. The CDR3 coding sequence is TGTGCCAGCAGCCGGGACAGAACTACTAACTATGGCTACACCTTC. It yields the protein CASSRDRTTNYGYTF.